This TCR beta chain was documented in a study of cytomegalovirus exposure and HLA in healthy donors. A multiplex PCR was run with 60 Vbeta primers and 13 Jbeta primers. Profiling relied on immunoSEQ multiplex PCR, and the TCRdb table lists in-frame clones only, not all of them. The data show around 120,000 clones, over 60% seen once. The origin of this receptor is a human donor in good health. The sample was PBMCs.

CDR3 in DNA: TGCAGCGCCTTCGGGACAGGGGGTGAAAAACTGTTTTTT. Encoded protein: CSAFGTGGEKLFF. The genes are TRBV29-1 and TRBJ1-4; 11 bases are shared with TRBD1. This CDR3 has 13 residues. Trimming took 7 bases from V and 7 from J; bases not matched to a gene: 5. CDR1 is SQVTM and CDR2 is ANQGSEA in the germline V gene.